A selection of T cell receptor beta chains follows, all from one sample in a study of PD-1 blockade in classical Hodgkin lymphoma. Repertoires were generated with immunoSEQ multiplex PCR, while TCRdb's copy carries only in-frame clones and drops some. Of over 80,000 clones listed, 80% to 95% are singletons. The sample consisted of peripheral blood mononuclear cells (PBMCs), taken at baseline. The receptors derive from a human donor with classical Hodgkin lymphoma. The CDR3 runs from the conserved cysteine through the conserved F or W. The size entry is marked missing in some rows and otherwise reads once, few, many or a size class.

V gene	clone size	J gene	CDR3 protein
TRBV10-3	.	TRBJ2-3	CAISELTGSTDTQYF
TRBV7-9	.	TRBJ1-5	CASSVTGGQPQHF
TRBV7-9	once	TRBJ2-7	CASSASFPTRSEQYF
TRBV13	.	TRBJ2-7	CASSLAGGTSYEQYF
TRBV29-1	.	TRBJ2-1	CSVEWTSGSRFF
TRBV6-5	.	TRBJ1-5	CASSTGQSSNQPQHF
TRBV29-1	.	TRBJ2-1	CSVVGTAYNEQFF
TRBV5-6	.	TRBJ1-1	CASSYRDRAFF
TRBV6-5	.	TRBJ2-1	CASCGGTSYNEQFF
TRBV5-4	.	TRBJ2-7	CASSLPPGQGAVQYF
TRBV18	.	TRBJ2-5	CASSPPVAGSGETQYF
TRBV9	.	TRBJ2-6	CASSGGLAGFSGANVLTF
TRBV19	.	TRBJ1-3	CASSILQGSSGNTIYF
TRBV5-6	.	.	CASSYGDEQYF
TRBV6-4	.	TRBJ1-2	CASSVGSWTSISGYTF
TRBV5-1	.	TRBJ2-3	CASSLGAGDSDTQYF
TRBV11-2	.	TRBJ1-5	CASSLDSQGGEELRPQHF
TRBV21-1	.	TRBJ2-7	CASSKDNRYSYEQYF
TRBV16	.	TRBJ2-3	CASAPGGTQYF
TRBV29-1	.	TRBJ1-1	CSVTSEGRVAFF
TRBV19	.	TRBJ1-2	CASSSGQGYGYTF
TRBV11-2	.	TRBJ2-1	CASSWLLAEQFF
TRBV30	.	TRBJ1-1	CAWSTGFSTEAFF
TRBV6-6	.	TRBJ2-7	CASRNYYEQYF
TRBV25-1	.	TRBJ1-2	CASSSNWGGFGYTF
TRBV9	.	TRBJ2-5	CASSPGGTQYF
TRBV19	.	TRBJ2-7	CASSARPFFSLTYEQYF
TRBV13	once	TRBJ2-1	CASSLDRSSGEQFF
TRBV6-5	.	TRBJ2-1	CASSYGAASLQFF